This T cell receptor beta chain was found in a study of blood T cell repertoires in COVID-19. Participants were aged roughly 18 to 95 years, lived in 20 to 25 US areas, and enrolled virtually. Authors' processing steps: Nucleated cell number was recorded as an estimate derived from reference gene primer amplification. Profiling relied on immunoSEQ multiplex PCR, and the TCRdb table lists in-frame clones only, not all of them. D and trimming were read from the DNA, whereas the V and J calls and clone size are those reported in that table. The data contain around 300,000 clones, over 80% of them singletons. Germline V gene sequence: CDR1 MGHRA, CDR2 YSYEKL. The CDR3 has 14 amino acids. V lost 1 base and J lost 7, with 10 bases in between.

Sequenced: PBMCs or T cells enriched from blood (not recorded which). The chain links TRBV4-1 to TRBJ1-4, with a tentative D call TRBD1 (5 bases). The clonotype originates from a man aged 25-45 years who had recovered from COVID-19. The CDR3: CASSQGSQGEKLFF. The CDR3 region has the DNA TGCGCCAGCAGCCAAGGGAGTCAGGGTGAAAAACTGTTTTTT.